The 32 T cell receptor beta chains reported below all come from one sample, sequenced in a study of T cell responses to AZD1222 COVID-19 vaccine. Repertoires were generated with immunoSEQ multiplex PCR, while TCRdb's copy carries only in-frame clones and drops some. This sample has more than 120,000 clones; almost 90% occur once, and the top ten carry 1.5% to 2%. Sequenced material: peripheral blood, taken 28 days after the second AZD1222 dose. The source is an adult who received the AZD1222 COVID-19 vaccine.

The chain employs TRBV7-9 and TRBJ2-1; 9 bases are a match to TRBD2. V shed 5 bases, J shed 8 bases, and the junction held 10 bases outside the gene matches. The germline gives CDR1 SEHNR, CDR2 FQNEAQ (reference sequence). The CDR3 loop spans 15 amino acids. CDR3 bases: TGTGCCAGCAGCCCTCTCTGGAAGCGGGAGGATGAGCAGTTCTTC. Its translation is CASSPLWKREDEQFF.

The V gene is TRBV5-1, the J gene TRBJ2-3; TRBD2 aligns across 8 bases. Per germline, CDR1 SGHRS and CDR2 YFSETQ. The CDR3 runs 15 residues. The V segment lost 4 bases and the J segment 1 base; nucleotides outside the gene matches: 5. The CDR3 sequence is CASSPGLARTDTQYF. The CDR3 nucleotides read TGCGCCAGCAGCCCAGGACTAGCTCGCACAGATACGCAGTATTTT.

This chain connects TRBV5-5 to TRBJ1-6; tentative D call: TRBD1 (5 bases). Deletions cut 2 bases from V and 9 bases from J, with 9 bases between. CDR3 length: 13 residues. Looked up from germline, CDR1 is SGHKS and CDR2 is YYEKEE (reference sequence). CDR3 residues: CASSLGVSSPLHF. In DNA form, the CDR3 reads TGTGCCAGCAGCTTAGGGGTCAGTTCACCCCTCCACTTT. The full variable domain, completed using reference TRBV5-5 and TRBJ1-6, is DAGVTQSPTHLIKTRGQQVTLRCSPISGHKSVSWYQQVLGQGPQFIFQYYEKEERGRGNFPDRFSARQFPNYSSELNVNALLLGDSALYLCASSLGVSSPLHFGNGTRLTVT.

V is TRBV28 and J is TRBJ1-1, with D maybe TRBD1 (6 bases). Per germline, CDR1 MDHEN and CDR2 SYDVKM. CDR3 length equals 14 residues. V was pared by 8 bases and J by 5 bases, with 18 bases between. The CDR3 sequence is CASYVNRVGTEAFF. CDR3 DNA: TGTGCCAGCTATGTGAACAGGGTAGGTACTGAAGCTTTCTTT.

J is TRBJ1-4 and V is TRBV28; D may be TRBD1 (5 bases). Trimming stripped 3 bases from V and 1 base from J, with 9 bases between. CDR1 is MDHEN, CDR2 SYDVKM, per germline. This CDR3 has 15 residues. DNA of the CDR3: TGTGCCAGCAGTTTGAATGGGGGAACTAATGAAAAACTGTTTTTT. Translating it yields CASSLNGGTNEKLFF. Combining the CDR3 with reference TRBV28 and TRBJ1-4 gives the whole variable domain DVKVTQSSRYLVKRTGEKVFLECVQDMDHENMFWYRQDPGLGLRLIYFSYDVKMKEKGDIPEGYSVSREKKERFSLILESASTNQTSMYLCASSLNGGTNEKLFFGSGTQLSVL.

The J gene is TRBJ1-1, the V gene TRBV6-5; the D gene is possibly TRBD1 (5 bases). CDR1 MNHEY and CDR2 SVGAGI come from the germline V gene. V lost 0 bases to trimming and J lost 2 bases, with 10 bases between them. The length of the CDR3 is 15 residues. The CDR3 here is CASSYSGTRNTEAFF. CDR3 sequence (DNA): TGTGCCAGCAGTTACTCTGGGACGCGAAACACTGAAGCTTTCTTT.

This clone has just a few counts. The chain is built from TRBV10-3 and TRBJ2-1; 10 nucleotides align to TRBD2. V shed 8 bases and J 9 bases; nucleotides not matched to a gene: 10. The germline V gene encodes CDR1 ENHRY and CDR2 SYGVKD. This CDR3 is built from 14 residues. DNA for the CDR3: TGTGCCATCGGCGCTAGCGGGAGTCGTGGTGAGCAGTTCTTC. Protein sequence: CAIGASGSRGEQFF.

The genes are TRBV5-3 and TRBJ2-7; D is unresolved. TRBV5-3 carries the ORF label, with uncertain function. V lost 1 base and J lost 6, with 14 bases in between. This CDR3 has 14 residues. The CDR3 loop is CARSLILYPPEQYV. CDR3 nucleotides: TGTGCCAGAAGCTTGATCCTATATCCCCCCGAGCAGTACGTC.

The chain carries TRBV11-2 and TRBJ2-2; unclear D gene. The germline gives CDR1 SGHAT, CDR2 FQNNGV. V was clipped by 6 bases and J by 5 bases, with 13 bases between them. The CDR3 length is 14 residues. CDR3 bases: TGTGCCAGCAGGACCGTCTCCTCTACCGGGGAGCTGTTTTTT. Its translation: CASRTVSSTGELFF.

The chain links TRBV5-1 to TRBJ2-2, with D perhaps TRBD1 or TRBD2 (5 bases each). The V and J ends lost 5 bases and 7 bases respectively, with 12 bases between them. CDR1 is SGHRS and CDR2 is YFSETQ in the germline V gene. CDR3 length: 13 residues. In nucleotides, the CDR3 is TGCGCCAGCAGTAACGGGACGTACGGGGAGCTGTTTTTT. This translates into CASSNGTYGELFF.

V gene TRBV28 combines with J gene TRBJ1-6; unclear D gene. The CDR3 loop spans 13 amino acids. The germline gives CDR1 MDHEN, CDR2 SYDVKM. V gave up 1 base and J gave up 8 bases, with 6 bases separating them. CDR3 DNA: TGTGCCAGCAGTTTATTCCGGGATTCACCCCTCCACTTT. This translates into CASSLFRDSPLHF.

The gene calls are TRBV19 and TRBJ1-3, with D uncertain. The CDR3 has 15 amino acids. Trimming removed 7 bases at V and 4 bases at J, with 17 bases between. Germline CDR1 LNHDA, CDR2 SQIVND (reference sequence). In DNA form, the CDR3 reads TGTGCCAGTACTACGAACCCGGCATCCGGAAACACCATATATTTT. Protein: CASTTNPASGNTIYF.

The V and J genes are TRBV6-5 and TRBJ2-5; D remains unclear. The CDR3 contains 11 residues. V lost 6 bases and J 4 bases, leaving 6 bases between the germline ends. Germline CDR1 and CDR2: MNHEY and SVGAGI. CDR3 region: CASRLGETQYF. Written as DNA, the CDR3 is TGTGCCAGCAGATTAGGAGAGACCCAGTACTTC.

V gene TRBV5-6 combines with J gene TRBJ1-3, with TRBD1 matching over 9 bases. This CDR3 spans 18 amino acids. Germline V CDR1 and CDR2: SGHDT, YYEEEE. Germline trimming cut 2 bases from V and 1 base from J; bases unmatched to any gene: 10. The CDR3 protein is CASSFYGTGPLSGNTIYF. The CDR3 DNA follows: TGTGCCAGCAGCTTCTACGGGACAGGGCCGCTATCTGGAAACACCATATATTTT.

This CDR3 reads CASSYSGGRGGYTF. CDR3 nucleotides: TGTGCCAGCAGTTACTCAGGGGGAAGAGGGGGCTACACCTTC. The chain combines TRBV6-5 with TRBJ1-2, with D maybe TRBD1 (6 bases). This CDR3 is built from 14 residues. CDR1 is MNHEY and CDR2 is SVGAGI in the germline V gene. Trimming shortened V by 0 bases and J by 8 bases, and 13 bases separated the two germline ends.

V is TRBV4-1 and J is TRBJ1-5, with unresolved D. CDR1 and CDR2 (germline): MGHRA, YSYEKL. V was clipped by 2 bases and J by 1 base, with 12 bases between them. The CDR3 contains 16 residues. CDR3 protein: CASSQREGISNQPQHF. In nucleotides, the CDR3 is TGCGCCAGCAGCCAAAGAGAAGGGATCAGCAATCAGCCCCAGCATTTT.

The V and J genes are TRBV15 and TRBJ2-7; the D gene is possibly TRBD2 (5 bases). V lost 0 bases and J lost 3, with 9 bases in between. The V gene's germline CDR1 is LNHNV and CDR2 YYDKDF (reference sequence). This CDR3 contains 14 residues. CDR3 amino acids: CATSRDRGGYEQYF. In DNA form, the CDR3 reads TGTGCCACCAGCAGAGATCGAGGAGGCTACGAGCAGTACTTC.

This chain joins TRBV4-2 and TRBJ1-5; maybe TRBD1 (5 bases). This CDR3 is built from 15 residues. The V end lost 0 bases, the J end lost 5 bases, and 11 bases lay between the germline ends. Germline V gives CDR1 LGHNA, CDR2 YNFKEQ. The CDR3 sequence: CASSQDRGSYQPQHF. The DNA for the CDR3 is TGTGCCAGCAGCCAAGATCGGGGCAGTTATCAGCCCCAGCATTTT.

The CDR3 region is CASSPPQGISNQPQHF. The CDR3 DNA reads as TGTGCCAGTAGTCCCCCTCAGGGTATAAGCAATCAGCCCCAGCATTTT. The chain joins TRBV19 to TRBJ1-5; weak D call: TRBD1 (5 bases). The V end was cut by 5 bases, the J end by 1 base, with 15 bases between. This CDR3 has 16 residues. Germline V gives CDR1 LNHDA, CDR2 SQIVND (reference sequence).

The rearrangement joins TRBV10-3 to TRBJ1-4; D is perhaps TRBD1 (6 bases). This CDR3 is 13 amino acids long. The germline V gene encodes CDR1 ENHRY and CDR2 SYGVKD. Trimming took off 6 bases at V and 6 bases at J, with 11 bases between the two ends. This CDR3 is CAIRMDSHEKLFF. Here the CDR3 DNA reads TGTGCCATCAGGATGGACAGCCATGAAAAACTGTTTTTT.

The V and J genes are TRBV19 and TRBJ1-3, with D hard to call. V lost 7 bases and J lost 4, with 11 bases in between. There are 13 residues in the CDR3. Germline CDR1 LNHDA, CDR2 SQIVND (reference sequence). CDR3 residues: CASTRTSGNTIYF. DNA for the CDR3: TGTGCCAGTACTAGGACGTCCGGAAACACCATATATTTT.

The chain recombines TRBV7-3 with TRBJ2-2, with D perhaps matching TRBD1 (6 bases). Between the trimmed V and J ends, which lost 4 bases and 0 bases, there was a span of 9 bases. This CDR3 has 15 amino acids. Germline CDR1 SGHTA, CDR2 FQGTGA. DNA of the CDR3: TGTGCCAGCAGCTCCTCAGGGGCGAACACCGGGGAGCTGTTTTTT. It translates to CASSSSGANTGELFF. The variable domain in full, completed from reference TRBV7-3 and TRBJ2-2, reads GAGVSQTPSNKVTEKGKYVELRCDPISGHTALYWYRQSLGQGPEFLIYFQGTGAADDSGLPNDRFFAVRPEGSVSTLKIQRTERGDSAVYLCASSSSGANTGELFFGEGSRLTVL.

The chain links TRBV19 to TRBJ2-1; D is possibly TRBD2 (5 bases). CDR3 length: 14 amino acids. The V gene's germline CDR1 is LNHDA and CDR2 SQIVND (reference sequence). The V end was cut by 3 bases, the J end by 6 bases, with 12 bases between. The CDR3 DNA is TGTGCCAGTAGTATTTCGGGGTGGGGCAATGAGCAGTTCTTC. Translated, it gives CASSISGWGNEQFF.

This chain links TRBV28 with TRBJ2-1; D is perhaps TRBD1 or TRBD2 (6 bases each). V was pared by 7 bases and J by 0 bases, with 13 bases between. Germline V gene sequence: CDR1 MDHEN, CDR2 SYDVKM. The CDR3 length is 15 residues. CDR3 bases: TGTGCCAGCACCCTGGGGGGCAGCTCCTACAATGAGCAGTTCTTC. It is translated as CASTLGGSSYNEQFF. Looking up the rest from reference TRBV28 and TRBJ2-1 gives the full variable domain: DVKVTQSSRYLVKRTGEKVFLECVQDMDHENMFWYRQDPGLGLRLIYFSYDVKMKEKGDIPEGYSVSREKKERFSLILESASTNQTSMYLCASTLGGSSYNEQFFGPGTRLTVL.

This clone has a single count. V is TRBV21-1 and J is TRBJ1-1. TRBV21-1 represents a pseudogene. The CDR3 is 14 amino acids. Here the CDR3 DNA reads TGTGCCAGCAGCTCGGAACCGCAGAACACTGAAGCTTTCTTT. Its protein product is CASSSEPQNTEAFF.

The chain recombines TRBV29-1 with TRBJ2-5; D may be TRBD2 (5 bases). V was clipped by 4 bases and J by 5 bases, with 11 bases between them. Looked up from germline, CDR1 is SQVTM and CDR2 is ANQGSEA. The CDR3 consists of 12 residues. CDR3 in amino acids: CSVAAGAETQYF. The CDR3 DNA reads as TGCAGCGTTGCTGCGGGTGCGGAGACCCAGTACTTC.

The chain recombines TRBV28 with TRBJ2-1, with TRBD2 identical over 9 bases. Germline V gene sequence: CDR1 MDHEN, CDR2 SYDVKM. The CDR3 runs to 14 residues. V gave up 3 bases and J gave up 8 bases; unmatched junction bases: 5. The CDR3 nucleotides read TGTGCCAGCAGTTTTAGCGGGGGAGGGGATGAGCAGTTCTTC. Protein sequence: CASSFSGGGDEQFF.

The rearrangement uses TRBV28 and TRBJ2-2; maybe TRBD1 (6 bases). V shed 3 bases and J shed 1 base, with 15 bases lying between them. Germline V gene lookup returns CDR1 MDHEN and CDR2 SYDVKM. The CDR3 loop spans 17 amino acids. In DNA form, the CDR3 reads TGTGCCAGCAGTTTCAATACAGGGTCCTGGAACACCGGGGAGCTGTTTTTT. This gives the protein CASSFNTGSWNTGELFF.

The chain employs TRBV2 and TRBJ2-3; D call uncertain. Trimming removed 2 bases at V and 14 bases at J, with 11 bases between. Germline V gives CDR1 SNHLY, CDR2 FYNNEI. The CDR3 spans 11 residues. The CDR3 nucleotides are TGTGCCAGCAGTGAAAGGCTGGATGGGTATTTT. It translates to CASSERLDGYF.

In DNA form, the CDR3 reads TGTGCCAGCAGTGAATGGGGGGCTGCCTATGGCTACACCTTC. Its protein is CASSEWGAAYGYTF. The chain recombines TRBV6-1 with TRBJ1-2, with D maybe TRBD1 (6 bases). V lost 2 bases, J lost 4 bases, and 11 bases lay in between. Germline CDR1 and CDR2: MNHNS and SASEGT. This CDR3 contains 14 residues.

This clone was seen only once. The chain has TRBV5-4 and TRBJ2-3, with 7 nucleotides matching TRBD1. Unmatched junction bases numbered 5, after V lost 4 bases and J lost 9 bases. The CDR3 has 12 amino acids. The germline V gene encodes CDR1 SGHNT and CDR2 YYREEE (reference sequence). CDR3 bases: TGTGCCAGCAGCCACGACAGGGAAACGCAGTATTTT. It translates to CASSHDRETQYF.

The chain couples TRBV15 to TRBJ1-1; D unclear. CDR3 length: 16 residues. V shed 5 bases and J shed 8 bases, with 24 bases lying between them. From germline, CDR1 is LNHNV and CDR2 YYDKDF (reference sequence). CDR3 sequence reads: CATSPGNRSPAREAFF. The CDR3 DNA is TGTGCCACCAGCCCTGGAAATAGGTCGCCTGCTCGGGAAGCTTTCTTT.